This T cell receptor (beta chain) was captured in a study of blood T cell repertoires in COVID-19. Study-wide context: COVID-19 samples collected from the United States, Italy and Spain covered acute and convalescent phases. T cells, B-cell-depleted T cells, or PBMCs provided the cDNA or gDNA that served as material.

Followed over time, Seattle patients had been enrolled while infection was active. The CDR3 sequence is 15 residues long. In germline, CDR1 is SGHRS, CDR2 YFSETQ. V lost 0 bases and J lost 2, with 12 bases in between. Per the authors' pipeline: The authors estimated nucleated cell counts from reference gene primer amplification. Produced via immunoSEQ multiplex PCR; TCRdb's table is partial and in-frame only. D and trimming come from the DNA, and the V and J calls and clone size come from that table. This repertoire shows under 200,000 clones, around four fifths found once; its top ten account for approximately 0.9%.

The J gene is TRBJ2-7, the V gene TRBV5-1; no firm D call. Sequencing used peripheral blood. The receptor's source is a man in his 60s with COVID-19, enrolled during active disease. CDR3 DNA: TGCGCCAGCAGCTTGGTATCCAGAACGACCTACGAGCAGTACTTC. This encodes CASSLVSRTTYEQYF.